The rows below give T cell receptor beta chains drawn from one sample of a study of blood T cell repertoires in COVID-19. The assay was immunoSEQ multiplex PCR, and TCRdb's table has in-frame clones only and misses some. The data contain roughly 100,000 clones, more than 75% of them singletons. Material: peripheral blood. The receptors were gathered from a man aged 55 to 69 with acute or convalescent COVID-19. Both conserved end residues are part of each CDR3. A D gene is named only where the DNA matches it firmly. Some rows have no size entry. The others give once, few or many, or a class for an expanded clone.

TGTGCTAGCAGCCTTGACAGGGTCCCCTACAATGAGCAGTTCTTC CASSLDRVPYNEQFF TRBV7-7 TRBD1 TRBJ2-1 -
TGCAGCGCCGCGAGCTCCTACGAGCAGTACTTC CSAASSYEQYF TRBV29-1 - TRBJ2-7 -
TGCAGCGTGGGGACATCTGAGAATTCACCCCTCCACTTT CSVGTSENSPLHF TRBV29-1 - TRBJ1-6 -
TGTGCCAGCAGCTTTAGGGGACAGGGCTCCTATGGCTACACCTTC CASSFRGQGSYGYTF TRBV28 TRBD1 TRBJ1-2 -
TGCGCCAGCAGCTTGGCGGGGCTGGGAGGAACTGAAGCTTTCTTT CASSLAGLGGTEAFF TRBV5-1 - TRBJ1-1 many
TGTGCCAGCAGTAAGGGGTCTAATGAAAAACTGTTTTTT CASSKGSNEKLFF TRBV6-5 - TRBJ1-4 -
TGTGCCAGCAGCGGACTAGCGGGAACAGATACGCAGTATTTT CASSGLAGTDTQYF TRBV9 TRBD2 TRBJ2-3 -
TGTGCCAGTGCGGGACTAGCGGGAGTGGGCCACGAGCAGTACTTC CASAGLAGVGHEQYF TRBV19 TRBD2 TRBJ2-7 few
TGTGCCACCAGTGATTGGACTAGCGGGAAAGTGGGTGAGCAGTTCTTC CATSDWTSGKVGEQFF TRBV24-1 TRBD2 TRBJ2-1 -
TGCGCCAGCAGCGCATATGGGGGGGCCTCGAACACCGGGGAGCTGTTTTTT CASSAYGGASNTGELFF TRBV5-1 - TRBJ2-2 -
TGTGCCTGGAACGGCGGGGACTCCTACAATGAGCAGTTCTTC CAWNGGDSYNEQFF TRBV30 - TRBJ2-1 -
TGCGCCAGCAGTGAGTCGAAGGCGGGAGGTATAAATGAGCAGTTCTTC CASSESKAGGINEQFF TRBV10-1 TRBD2 TRBJ2-1 -
TGTGCCAGCAGTGCCGACAGGGGGCTTCAGCCCCAGCATTTT CASSADRGLQPQHF TRBV27 TRBD1 TRBJ1-5 -
TGCGCCAGCAGCTTGGAACAGGGAGGGTACTCTGGAAACACCATATATTTT CASSLEQGGYSGNTIYF TRBV5-1 - TRBJ1-3 -
TGTGCCACCAGCAGTTGGACTAGCGCTTTCGAGCAGTACTTC CATSSWTSAFEQYF TRBV15 TRBD2 TRBJ2-7 -
TGCGCCAGCAGTAAATTGGCGACTAGCGGGAGGGATGAGCAGTTCTTC CASSKLATSGRDEQFF TRBV10-2 TRBD2 TRBJ2-1 -
TGCAGCGTTGGGACTAGCGGCAAAGATACGCAGTATTTT CSVGTSGKDTQYF TRBV29-1 TRBD2 TRBJ2-3 few
TGTGCCATCAGTGACCCGGGGGGGGCGGCTTTCTTT CAISDPGGAAFF TRBV10-3 - TRBJ1-1 -
TGTGCCAGCAGCTTAGACGGAGGGGGCTACTCTTCCTACAATGAGCAGTTCTTC CASSLDGGGYSSYNEQFF TRBV11-3 - TRBJ2-1 -
TGCGCCAGCAGCCAGGACAGGGGAGAGTCTGGGGCCAACGTCCTGACTTTC CASSQDRGESGANVLTF TRBV4-3 TRBD1 TRBJ2-6 -
TGTGCCAGCAGCTTGGACGTAGACAGGGCGGTTGAAAAACTGTTTTTT CASSLDVDRAVEKLFF TRBV5-4 TRBD1 TRBJ1-4 -
TGTGCCAGCAGTCCCGGGCGGGTGTACGAGCAGTACTTC CASSPGRVYEQYF TRBV28 - TRBJ2-7 -
TGTGCCAGCAGTTACGACAGGGGGTCCCAAGAGACCCAGTACTTC CASSYDRGSQETQYF TRBV6-5 TRBD1 TRBJ2-5 few
TGTGCCACAACGGAGACAGCCACCGGGGAGCTGTTTTTT CATTETATGELFF TRBV11-3 - TRBJ2-2 few